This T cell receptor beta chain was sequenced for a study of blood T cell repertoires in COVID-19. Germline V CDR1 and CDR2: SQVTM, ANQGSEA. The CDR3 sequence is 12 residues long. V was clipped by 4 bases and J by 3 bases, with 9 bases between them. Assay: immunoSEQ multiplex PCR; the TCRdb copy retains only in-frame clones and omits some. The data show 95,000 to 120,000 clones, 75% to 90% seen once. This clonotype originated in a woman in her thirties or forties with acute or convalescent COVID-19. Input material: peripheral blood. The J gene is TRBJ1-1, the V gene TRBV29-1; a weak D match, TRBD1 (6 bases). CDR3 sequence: CSVGNRDTEAFF. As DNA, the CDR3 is TGCAGCGTTGGAAACAGGGACACTGAAGCTTTCTTT.